This T cell receptor beta chain was recovered during a study of shared clonotypes between healthy human individuals. The CDR3 runs 16 residues. The trim removed 4 bases at V and 3 bases at J, leaving 11 bases unmatched. Germline-derived CDR1 and CDR2 are LNHDA and SQIVND (reference sequence). TCRdb's table, derived via immunoSEQ multiplex PCR, lists solely in-frame clones and lacks some. Of about 530,000 clones in the sample, nearly 80% were seen once. The genes are TRBV19 and TRBJ2-7; 8 bases line up with TRBD2. The origin of this receptor is a woman aged 40 to 55 in good health. Some clones in this sample may be carry-over from other donors' samples. Sequencing was carried out using PBMCs. CDR3 in amino acids: CASSRRLGGRLYEQYF. For the CDR3, the DNA is TGTGCCAGTAGTAGGCGACTGGGCGGGAGGCTCTACGAGCAGTACTTC. The variable domain in full, with the rest retrieved from reference TRBV19 and TRBJ2-7, is DGGITQSPKYLFRKEGQNVTLSCEQNLNHDAMYWYRQDPGQGLRLIYYSQIVNDFQKGDIAEGYSVSREKKESFPLTVTSAQKNPTAFYLCASSRRLGGRLYEQYFGPGTRLTVT.